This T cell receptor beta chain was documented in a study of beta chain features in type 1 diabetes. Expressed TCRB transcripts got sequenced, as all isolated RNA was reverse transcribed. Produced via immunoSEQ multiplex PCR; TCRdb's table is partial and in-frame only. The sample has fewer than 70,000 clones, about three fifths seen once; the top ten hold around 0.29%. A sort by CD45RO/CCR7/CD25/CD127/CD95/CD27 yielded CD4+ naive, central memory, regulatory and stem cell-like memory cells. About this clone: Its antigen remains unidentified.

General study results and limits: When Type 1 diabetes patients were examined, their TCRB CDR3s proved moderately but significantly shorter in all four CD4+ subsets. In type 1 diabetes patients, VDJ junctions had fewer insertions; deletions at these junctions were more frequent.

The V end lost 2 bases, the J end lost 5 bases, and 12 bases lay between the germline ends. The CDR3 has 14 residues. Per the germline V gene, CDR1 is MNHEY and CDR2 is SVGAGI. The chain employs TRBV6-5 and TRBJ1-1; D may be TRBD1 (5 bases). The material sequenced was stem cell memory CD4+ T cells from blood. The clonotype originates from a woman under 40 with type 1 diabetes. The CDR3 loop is CASSYRQGRTEAFF. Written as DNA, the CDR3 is TGTGCCAGCAGTTACCGGCAGGGTCGAACTGAAGCTTTCTTT.